A selection of T cell receptor beta chains follows, all from one sample in a study of T cells after posttransplantation cyclophosphamide. Profiling relied on immunoSEQ multiplex PCR, and the TCRdb table lists in-frame clones only, not all of them. This table holds around 50,000 clones, roughly 93% found once. Sequencing was done on a sample of PBMCs. Receptors were obtained from a woman between 45 and 65 years old in good health and a related stem cell transplant donor. The CDR3 runs from the conserved cysteine through the conserved F or W. The order of the fields is clone size, V gene, CDR3 length, J gene, D gene, CDR3 DNA, CDR3 protein. A D gene is named only where the DNA matches it firmly. The size of a clone is reported for some rows only, either as once, few or many, or as a class for expanded clones.

-	TRBV29-1	14	TRBJ2-7	TRBD1	TGCAGCGCACAACCGGACAGGGGGCCGGCCGAGCAGTACTTC	CSAQPDRGPAEQYF
-	TRBV28	17	TRBJ2-1	-	TGTGCCAGCAGTTACGATAAAGACTCTAGACTGGGGGGAGAGCAGTTCTTC	CASSYDKDSRLGGEQFF
-	TRBV19	12	TRBJ1-2	-	TGTGCCAGTTGGGCAGGGGTTTATGGCTACACCTTC	CASWAGVYGYTF
-	TRBV15	14	TRBJ2-7	-	TGTGCCACCAGCAGAGATCACACTAACTACGAGCAGTACTTC	CATSRDHTNYEQYF
-	TRBV11-2	16	TRBJ1-1	TRBD1	TGTGCCAGCAGAGCCCGTCCCGGGACAGGGAGCACTGAAGCTTTCTTT	CASRARPGTGSTEAFF
-	TRBV19	15	TRBJ2-1	-	TGTGCCAGTAGTATTGGCAGGGTCTCCTACAATGAGCAGTTCTTC	CASSIGRVSYNEQFF
-	TRBV27	16	TRBJ2-3	TRBD2	TGTGCCAGCAGTTTAAGGACTAGCGGGAGTACAGATACGCAGTATTTT	CASSLRTSGSTDTQYF
-	TRBV11-3	16	TRBJ1-2	-	TGTGCCAGCAGCTTAGAGGAGGGGCTAGCTAACTATGGCTACACCTTC	CASSLEEGLANYGYTF
-	TRBV9	13	TRBJ1-2	TRBD1	TGTGCCAGCAGCGCGCGACAGGGCTATGGCTACACCTTC	CASSARQGYGYTF
once	TRBV2	14	TRBJ2-2	TRBD1	TGTGCCAGCAAGAGGACAGGGGTGACCGGGGAGCTGTTTTTT	CASKRTGVTGELFF
-	TRBV2	13	TRBJ1-1	-	TGTGCCAGCGGCGCGGGGGCCAACACTGAAGCTTTCTTT	CASGAGANTEAFF
-	TRBV5-4	15	TRBJ2-7	TRBD1	TGTGCCAGCAGCTTGAGGGGGACAGGAGACTACGAGCAGTACTTC	CASSLRGTGDYEQYF
-	TRBV5-8	14	TRBJ2-5	TRBD2	TGTGCCAGCAGCTTGGTAGGACTAGCAGAGACCCAGTACTTC	CASSLVGLAETQYF
-	TRBV9	16	TRBJ2-1	-	TGTGCCAGCAGCGCGGTACTCGGACAACCTTACAATGAGCAGTTCTTC	CASSAVLGQPYNEQFF
-	TRBV29-1	12	TRBJ2-5	-	TGCAGCGTCAGACTAGTTCAAGAGACCCAGTACTTC	CSVRLVQETQYF
-	TRBV7-8	15	TRBJ2-7	TRBD2	TGTGCCAGCAGCTTAACGGTAGCGGGGACCTACGAGCAGTACTTC	CASSLTVAGTYEQYF
-	TRBV5-4	18	TRBJ2-5	TRBD2	TGTGCCAGCAGCCCCTCCGGGACTAGCGCCCCGGGACAAGAGACCCAGTACTTC	CASSPSGTSAPGQETQYF
-	TRBV30	10	TRBJ1-2	-	TGTGCCGGGCAGGGTTGGGGCTACACCTTC	CAGQGWGYTF
-	TRBV2	13	TRBJ1-1	-	TGTGCCAGCATGGAGGTCCGGGGGATTGAAGCTTTCTTT	CASMEVRGIEAFF
-	TRBV4-1	16	TRBJ2-7	TRBD2	TGCGCCAGCGGCCAAGATTGGGCTAGCGGGGGCTACGAGCAGTACTTC	CASGQDWASGGYEQYF
-	TRBV30	16	TRBJ2-2	-	TGTGCCTGGGAATTGGCCGGGATTAGCTGGTCCGGGGAGCTGTTTTTT	CAWELAGISWSGELFF
-	TRBV6-1	15	TRBJ1-1	-	TGTGCCAGCAGTCCCTTAGCGGGGGGTCGGACTGAAGCTTTCTTT	CASSPLAGGRTEAFF
-	TRBV5-6	15	TRBJ2-1	-	TGTGCCAGCTGCCCCCAGGGCTTGTTCGACAATGAGCAGTTCTTC	CASCPQGLFDNEQFF
-	TRBV19	14	TRBJ1-2	-	TGTGCCAGCACTGGGGCGGCCAGGGGCTATGGCTACACCTTC	CASTGAARGYGYTF
-	TRBV28	12	TRBJ1-5	-	TGTGCCAGCCGACAGGTAAATCAGCCCCAGCATTTT	CASRQVNQPQHF
-	TRBV27	16	TRBJ2-1	-	TGTGCCAGCTGGCCAGAAACAGGGCCTGGCTACAATGAGCAGTTCTTC	CASWPETGPGYNEQFF
-	TRBV6-1	14	TRBJ2-7	TRBD1	TGTGCCAGCAGATTAACAGGGGTTACCTACGAGCAGTACTTC	CASRLTGVTYEQYF
-	TRBV12-5	16	TRBJ2-7	TRBD1	TGTGCTAGTGGTTTTCCGGGACAGGGTATCCCCTACGAGCAGTACTTC	CASGFPGQGIPYEQYF
-	TRBV11-2	14	TRBJ2-1	-	TGTGCCAGCAGCACCGGCCGGAGTGTCAATGAGCAGTTCTTC	CASSTGRSVNEQFF
-	TRBV19	14	TRBJ2-7	TRBD2	TGTGCCAGTAGTCGATTAGCGGGACCCTACGAGCAGTACTTC	CASSRLAGPYEQYF
-	TRBV19	16	TRBJ1-5	-	TGTGCCAGTAGTATTGGGGCAGTCCAGAGCAATCAGCCCCAGCATTTT	CASSIGAVQSNQPQHF
-	TRBV5-4	15	TRBJ1-2	-	TGTGCCAGCAGCAGAGCTACGGACACAAATTATGGCTACACCTTC	CASSRATDTNYGYTF
-	TRBV19	13	TRBJ1-1	TRBD1	TGTGCCAGTAGTACCACAGGGGGCACTGAAGCTTTCTTT	CASSTTGGTEAFF
-	TRBV6-5	16	TRBJ2-5	TRBD1	TGTGCCAGCAGTTTCCAGGGGGCAAGGGGTAAAGAGACCCAGTACTTC	CASSFQGARGKETQYF
-	TRBV28	13	TRBJ2-2	-	TGTGCCAGCAGGCTCGGGGGGCCCGGGGAGCTGTTTTTT	CASRLGGPGELFF
-	TRBV7-9	14	TRBJ1-5	TRBD1	TGTGCCAGCAGCTTAGGGACAGGGGACCAGCCCCAGCATTTT	CASSLGTGDQPQHF
-	TRBV5-8	15	TRBJ1-6	-	TGTGCCAGCAGCTTGTCCAGGGTGGTACTCTCACCCCTCCACTTT	CASSLSRVVLSPLHF
-	TRBV6-4	13	TRBJ1-1	-	TGTGCCAGCAGTGACTCGCCAGGGACTGAAGCTTTCTTT	CASSDSPGTEAFF
-	TRBV2	14	TRBJ2-1	TRBD1	TGTGCCAGCAGTCCACTGACAGGGGGGGGTGAGCAGTTCTTC	CASSPLTGGGEQFF
-	TRBV6-1	15	TRBJ2-7	TRBD2	TGTGCCAGCATAGAGGTAGCGGGAGTTACCTACGAGCAGTACTTC	CASIEVAGVTYEQYF
-	TRBV6-1	15	TRBJ2-3	-	TGTGCCAGCAGTGTCGGAGGAGCTAGCACAGATACGCAGTATTTT	CASSVGGASTDTQYF
-	TRBV11-2	17	TRBJ2-7	TRBD2	TGTGCCAGCAGCCGGACTAGCGGGGGGGTACAGTCCTACGAGCAGTACTTC	CASSRTSGGVQSYEQYF
-	TRBV11-2	15	TRBJ2-1	TRBD2	TGTGCCAGCAGCCTCACGGCGGGAGTTAACAATGAGCAGTTCTTC	CASSLTAGVNNEQFF
-	TRBV18	15	TRBJ2-3	TRBD1	TGTGCCAGCTACGCAACTGCAGGGGGCTCAGATACGCAGTATTTT	CASYATAGGSDTQYF
-	TRBV7-9	15	TRBJ2-1	TRBD1	TGTGCCAGCAGCCCTCCGGGACAGGGCTACAATGAGCAGTTCTTC	CASSPPGQGYNEQFF
-	TRBV14	13	TRBJ1-1	TRBD1	TGTGCCAGCAGCCGGGACAGCGTATCGTGGGCTTTCTTT	CASSRDSVSWAFF
-	TRBV30	15	TRBJ2-4	TRBD1	TGTGCCTGGAGTTGGGACAGGGCGGCCAAAAACATTCAGTACTTC	CAWSWDRAAKNIQYF
few	TRBV19	20	TRBJ2-1	TRBD2	TGTGCCAGTAGTACGCTAGCGGGAGGTCAATTGCGGAGCTCCTACAATGAGCAGTTCTTC	CASSTLAGGQLRSSYNEQFF
-	TRBV27	14	TRBJ2-2	TRBD1	TGTGCCAGCAGGGGACAGGGCGGCACCGGGGAGCTGTTTTTT	CASRGQGGTGELFF
-	TRBV28	14	TRBJ2-5	-	TGTGCCAGCAGCCGTCCCAGCGACGGAGAGACCCAGTACTTC	CASSRPSDGETQYF
-	TRBV4-2	14	TRBJ2-5	TRBD1	TGTGCCAGCAGCGGTAACAGGGGGGAAGAGACCCAGTACTTC	CASSGNRGEETQYF
-	TRBV11-2	15	TRBJ1-2	TRBD1	TGTGCCAGCAGCTTAGACCCGGGACAGGGCTATGGCTACACCTTC	CASSLDPGQGYGYTF
-	TRBV11-2	15	TRBJ2-7	-	TGTGCCAGCAGCTTAGCCGGGATTTATTCCTACGAGCAGTACTTC	CASSLAGIYSYEQYF